Below, one T cell receptor (beta chain) is given with its context. The antigen remains undetermined. This specimen belongs to a study of T cell repertoires in cytomegalovirus infection. Germline values: CDR1 MNHEY, CDR2 SVGEGT. This CDR3 region has 16 residues. V dropped 5 bases and J dropped 0; count of bases not matched to a gene: 7. MiXCR, applied by TCRdb to the reads, yields one record per CDR3 protein. The repertoire has roughly 180,000 distinct CDR3 sequences, about 15% of them found once; the top ten carry under 30%. Findings and caveats of the study: In two of eight donors, the top clonotype was HLA-C-restricted CMV-specific.

Sequencing used CD8+ T cells from PBMCs. The receptor was isolated from a human donor in good health (CMV status not recorded). Some clones in this sample may be carry-over from other donors' samples. The chain employs TRBV6-2 or TRBV6-3 and TRBJ1-5; TRBD1 agrees at 7 bases. CDR3: CASSPDRSYSNQPQHF. Written as DNA, the CDR3 is TGTGCCAGCAGTCCGGACAGGAGTTATAGCAATCAGCCCCAGCATTTT.